This is a list of T cell receptor beta chains from one sample in a study of blood T cell repertoires in COVID-19. Assay used: immunoSEQ multiplex PCR; TCRdb lists only in-frame clones, some missing. Of 350,000 to 450,000 clones listed, approximately 86% are singletons. The sample consisted of peripheral blood. The source is a woman between 55 and 75 years old with COVID-19, enrolled during active disease. The CDR3 runs from the conserved cysteine through the conserved F or W. A D gene is named only where the DNA matches it firmly. For some rows the clone size is stated as once, few or many, or as a class when expanded; others skip it.

>NA|TRBJ1-1|once|TRBV19
CASRSNEGTEAFF
TGTGCCAGTAGGAGTAATGAGGGCACTGAAGCTTTCTTT
>TRBD1|TRBJ1-2|NA|TRBV5-1
CASSLAVTGDYGYTF
TGCGCCAGCAGCTTGGCGGTGACAGGGGACTATGGCTACACCTTC
>TRBD1|TRBJ1-2|NA|TRBV7-6
CASSFGQGRGYTF
TGTGCCAGCAGCTTCGGACAGGGACGGGGCTACACCTTC
>NA|TRBJ2-7|NA|TRBV6-4
CASNPPARYEQYF
TGTGCCAGCAACCCGCCGGCGCGGTACGAGCAGTACTTC
>TRBD1|TRBJ1-1|NA|TRBV18
CASSPRDRGLVEGAFF
TGTGCCAGCTCACCACGGGACAGGGGGCTTGTCGAGGGAGCTTTCTTT
>NA|TRBJ1-1|NA|TRBV5-5
CASSLGHTTNTEAFF
TGTGCCAGCAGCTTAGGACACACCACTAACACTGAAGCTTTCTTT
>NA|TRBJ1-5|NA|TRBV3-1/TRBV3-2
CASSQRSRPNRQPQHF
TGTGCCAGCAGCCAAAGGTCACGTCCCAACAGGCAGCCCCAGCATTTT
>NA|TRBJ2-1|NA|TRBV10-1
CASSAGYEQFF
TGCGCCAGCAGTGCAGGGTATGAGCAGTTCTTC
>NA|TRBJ2-7|NA|TRBV5-1
CASSLDFYEQYF
TGCGCCAGCAGCTTGGACTTCTACGAGCAGTACTTC
>NA|TRBJ1-1|NA|TRBV7-2
CASSLGYVGRTEAFF
TGTGCCAGCAGCTTAGGGTATGTGGGCCGCACTGAAGCTTTCTTT
>TRBD2|TRBJ2-1|NA|TRBV19
CASRPPGGSYNEQFF
TGTGCCAGTAGACCCCCGGGGGGGAGTTACAATGAGCAGTTCTTC
>NA|TRBJ1-2|NA|TRBV4-2
CASSQDLGRAELNYGYTF
TGTGCCAGCAGCCAAGATCTAGGTCGCGCAGAGCTGAACTATGGCTACACCTTC
>NA|TRBJ1-1|NA|TRBV5-1
CASSPVGLNTEAFF
TGCGCCAGCAGCCCCGTGGGGCTGAACACTGAAGCTTTCTTT
>NA|TRBJ2-3|NA|TRBV7-2
CASSLQGSDTQYF
TGTGCCAGCAGCTTACAGGGGTCCGATACGCAGTATTTT
>TRBD1|TRBJ2-7|NA|TRBV7-9
CASSPRTGSSYEQYF
TGTGCCAGCAGCCCTCGGACAGGGAGCTCCTACGAGCAGTACTTC
>NA|TRBJ2-7|NA|TRBV6-5
CASSWSAGTGEQYF
TGTGCCAGCAGTTGGTCGGCGGGCACGGGGGAGCAGTACTTC
>NA|TRBJ1-2|NA|TRBV18
CASSPYTHEPGYTF
TGTGCCAGCTCACCGTATACCCATGAGCCGGGCTACACCTTC
>TRBD1|TRBJ1-2|NA|TRBV18
CASSPDRAEGYTF
TGTGCCAGCTCCCCGGACAGGGCGGAGGGCTACACCTTC
>TRBD2|TRBJ2-1|NA|TRBV18
CASSPVTGGVKNEQFF
TGTGCCAGCTCACCAGTAACCGGGGGGGTGAAGAATGAGCAGTTCTTC
>NA|TRBJ1-1|NA|TRBV6-1
CASSEVAGETEAFF
TGTGCCAGCAGTGAAGTGGCAGGGGAGACTGAAGCTTTCTTT
>TRBD2|TRBJ2-2|NA|TRBV19
CASSISGGRGTGELFF
TGTGCCAGTAGTATCAGCGGGGGGAGGGGCACCGGGGAGCTGTTTTTT
>NA|TRBJ1-5|NA|TRBV19
CASKFLSNGNQPQHF
TGTGCCAGTAAATTTTTGAGCAATGGCAATCAGCCCCAGCATTTT
>TRBD1|TRBJ1-6|NA|TRBV12-3/TRBV12-4
CASRDRVASPLHF
TGTGCCAGCAGGGACAGGGTGGCTTCACCCCTCCACTTT
>NA|TRBJ1-3|NA|TRBV5-5
CASSVNEGSGNTIYF
TGTGCCAGCAGCGTTAATGAGGGCTCTGGAAACACCATATATTTT
>NA|TRBJ1-2|once|TRBV6-5
CASSWGGSTDGYTF
TGTGCCAGCAGTTGGGGGGGGTCGACTGACGGCTACACCTTC
>TRBD1|TRBJ1-2|NA|TRBV7-9
CASSLPRQGNNYGYTF
TGTGCCAGCAGCTTACCCCGACAGGGAAATAACTATGGCTACACCTTC
>NA|TRBJ2-6|NA|TRBV7-3
CASSLKPRGASSGANVLTF
TGTGCCAGCAGCTTAAAACCACGGGGGGCAAGCTCTGGGGCCAACGTCCTGACTTTC
>TRBD1|TRBJ1-2|NA|TRBV7-2
CASKIGQGWHYGYTF
TGTGCCAGCAAGATTGGACAGGGATGGCACTATGGCTACACCTTC
>TRBD1|TRBJ2-2|NA|TRBV9
CASSVGRGTNTGELFF
TGTGCCAGCAGCGTGGGCAGGGGGACCAACACCGGGGAGCTGTTTTTT
>NA|TRBJ2-1|NA|TRBV6-6
CASSQNNEQFF
TGTGCCAGCAGCCAAAACAATGAGCAGTTCTTC
>TRBD1|TRBJ2-7|NA|TRBV5-1
CASSPGTGDYEQYF
TGCGCCAGCAGCCCCGGGACAGGGGACTACGAGCAGTACTTC
>NA|TRBJ2-1|NA|TRBV7-6
CASSLLGALNEQFF
TGTGCCAGCAGCCTCCTAGGGGCGCTCAATGAGCAGTTCTTC
>NA|TRBJ2-5|NA|TRBV18
CASSLMGAETQYF
TGTGCCAGCTCCCTCATGGGGGCGGAGACCCAGTACTTC
>NA|TRBJ2-3|few|TRBV5-5
CASSLAGSEDTQYF
TGTGCCAGCAGCTTGGCCGGGAGCGAAGATACGCAGTATTTT
>NA|TRBJ2-5|NA|TRBV9
CASTIGHRGRKETQYF
TGTGCCAGCACCATCGGGCATCGAGGGCGAAAAGAGACCCAGTACTTC
>NA|TRBJ1-2|NA|TRBV30
CAWILPHGYSGLQGYTF
TGTGCCTGGATCCTGCCCCATGGGTACAGCGGTTTACAGGGCTACACCTTC
>NA|TRBJ2-7|once|TRBV6-4
CASSRDLGYEQYF
TGTGCCAGCAGTCGGGATTTAGGGTACGAGCAGTACTTC
>NA|TRBJ2-7|NA|TRBV9
CASSPTDPYEQYF
TGTGCCAGCAGCCCTACAGACCCGTACGAGCAGTACTTC
>TRBD2|TRBJ2-1|NA|TRBV29-1
CSIFSGGAFGEQFF
TGCAGCATTTTTAGCGGGGGGGCGTTCGGTGAGCAGTTCTTC
>NA|TRBJ1-2|many|TRBV6-5
CASSYSTRDYGYTF
TGTGCCAGCAGTTACTCGACCAGGGACTATGGCTACACCTTC
>NA|TRBJ1-1|NA|TRBV19
CASRDSPEAFF
TGTGCCAGTAGAGACAGCCCTGAAGCTTTCTTT
>NA|TRBJ2-7|NA|TRBV13
CASSGQTYEQYF
TGTGCCAGCAGCGGACAGACCTACGAGCAGTACTTC
>NA|TRBJ2-7|NA|TRBV7-3
CASSNGYEQYF
TGTGCCAGCAGCAACGGGTACGAGCAGTACTTC
>TRBD1|TRBJ1-1|NA|TRBV4-3
CASSQDRQGRAFF
TGCGCCAGCAGCCAAGATCGACAGGGACGAGCTTTCTTT
>TRBD2|TRBJ2-7|NA|TRBV6-5
CASSYSSSGGEQYF
TGTGCCAGCAGTTACTCATCTAGCGGGGGCGAGCAGTACTTC
>NA|TRBJ2-5|NA|TRBV18
CASSSSLYQETQYF
TGTGCCAGCTCATCCTCCCTGTACCAAGAGACCCAGTACTTC
>NA|TRBJ2-1|many|TRBV5-1
CASSLAQNEQFF
TGCGCCAGCAGCTTGGCTCAGAATGAGCAGTTCTTC
>NA|TRBJ2-2|once|TRBV11-1
CASSLSGRADNGELFF
TGTGCCAGCAGCTTAAGTGGCAGGGCGGACAACGGGGAGCTGTTTTTT
>NA|TRBJ2-5|NA|TRBV21-1
CASSKWRGPHQETQYF
TGTGCCAGCAGCAAGTGGCGGGGGCCGCACCAAGAGACCCAGTACTTC
>NA|TRBJ2-7|NA|TRBV18
CASSPGRRSSYEQYF
TGTGCCAGCTCACCAGGACGGAGGAGCTCCTACGAGCAGTACTTC
>NA|TRBJ2-7|NA|TRBV12-3/TRBV12-4
CASSLSGEQYF
TGTGCCAGCAGTTTATCGGGCGAGCAGTACTTC
>NA|TRBJ1-1|NA|TRBV6-6
CASQQGENTEAFF
TGTGCCAGCCAGCAGGGCGAGAACACTGAAGCTTTCTTT
>TRBD2|TRBJ2-5|NA|TRBV12-3/TRBV12-4
CASSRSGQETQYF
TGTGCCAGCAGCCGTAGCGGGCAAGAGACCCAGTACTTC
>NA|TRBJ1-5|NA|TRBV19
CASSLRTDSNQPQHF
TGTGCCAGTAGTCTCCGGACAGATAGCAATCAGCCCCAGCATTTT
>TRBD1|TRBJ2-1|once|TRBV10-1
CASRETGGDEQFF
TGCGCCAGCAGGGAGACAGGGGGGGATGAGCAGTTCTTC
>NA|TRBJ1-2|NA|TRBV27
CASTNFDYGYTF
TGTGCCAGCACCAACTTCGACTATGGCTACACCTTC
>NA|TRBJ2-4|NA|TRBV19
CASSTQGRKNIQYF
TGTGCCAGTAGTACCCAGGGGCGAAAAAACATTCAGTACTTC
>TRBD1|TRBJ1-1|NA|TRBV7-6
CASSLELGQGLNTEAFF
TGTGCCAGCAGCTTAGAACTCGGACAGGGCCTTAACACTGAAGCTTTCTTT
>TRBD1|TRBJ2-2|NA|TRBV14
CASSQQGALTGELFF
TGTGCCAGCAGCCAACAGGGGGCGCTTACCGGGGAGCTGTTTTTT